The rows below give T cell receptor beta chains drawn from one sample of a study of control samples from healthy donors and cancer patients. Using immunoSEQ multiplex PCR, the repertoire was profiled, and TCRdb retains in-frame clones only, with some absent. The sample yields around 200,000 clones, just under 95% seen once. Input material: blood. The source of these receptors is a man younger than 35 in good health. The CDR3 runs from the conserved cysteine through the conserved F or W. The D gene is left open where the match is weak. The listing skips clone size in some rows; elsewhere it reads once, few, many or a size class.

v_gene	j_gene	abundance	d_gene	CDR3aa	CDR3nt
TRBV28	TRBJ1-5	NA	NA	CASSFSHDQPQHF	TGTGCCAGCAGTTTCAGCCATGATCAGCCCCAGCATTTT
TRBV28	TRBJ1-5	medium-sized	NA	CASRVAVFNQPQHF	TGTGCCAGCAGGGTAGCGGTGTTCAATCAGCCCCAGCATTTT
TRBV14	TRBJ2-1	NA	NA	CASRRGGASYNEQFF	TGTGCCAGCAGACGAGGGGGTGCTAGCTACAATGAGCAGTTCTTC
TRBV28	TRBJ2-1	NA	NA	CASSLTTSEQFF	TGTGCCAGCAGTTTAACAACCTCCGAGCAGTTCTTC
TRBV6-5	TRBJ2-3	NA	NA	CASSQDYSDTQYF	TGTGCCAGCAGTCAGGACTATTCAGATACGCAGTATTTT
TRBV14	TRBJ1-2	few	NA	CASSHNRVSYRYTF	TGTGCCAGCAGCCATAACAGGGTTTCGTACCGCTACACCTTC
TRBV7-9	TRBJ1-6	NA	NA	CASSMDSSYNSPLHF	TGTGCCAGCAGCATGGACAGCTCCTATAATTCACCCCTCCACTTT
TRBV19	TRBJ2-1	once	TRBD1	CASKTGTGVDNEQFF	TGTGCCAGTAAGACCGGGACAGGGGTGGACAATGAGCAGTTCTTC
TRBV18	TRBJ2-5	NA	NA	CASSQQETQYF	TGTGCCAGCTCACAACAAGAGACCCAGTACTTC
TRBV6-6	TRBJ2-5	NA	NA	CASSYLWTSPAETQYF	TGTGCCAGCAGTTACCTATGGACATCCCCGGCAGAGACCCAGTACTTC
TRBV7-3	TRBJ2-3	once	NA	CASSAIGFSGDTQYF	TGTGCCAGCAGCGCTATTGGCTTCTCCGGGGATACGCAGTATTTT
TRBV3-1/TRBV3-2	TRBJ2-7	NA	TRBD1	CASSRSGTGGYEQYF	TGTGCCAGCAGCCGTTCCGGGACAGGGGGCTACGAGCAGTACTTC
TRBV25-1	TRBJ2-1	NA	TRBD2	CASSELAGGSSYNEQFF	TGTGCCAGCAGTGAATTAGCGGGGGGGAGCTCCTACAATGAGCAGTTCTTC
TRBV30	TRBJ1-4	NA	NA	CAWSVQGGNEKLFF	TGTGCCTGGAGTGTACAGGGAGGGAACGAAAAACTGTTTTTT
TRBV27	TRBJ2-7	NA	NA	CASSLSWPVYEQYF	TGTGCCAGCAGTTTATCGTGGCCGGTCTACGAGCAGTACTTC
TRBV13	TRBJ2-7	NA	NA	CASSSEGEQYF	TGTGCCAGCAGCTCCGAGGGCGAGCAGTACTTC
TRBV28	TRBJ2-7	NA	TRBD1	CASSLGDRRHEQYF	TGTGCCAGCAGTTTAGGGGACAGGCGCCACGAGCAGTACTTC
TRBV14	TRBJ1-1	NA	NA	CASSREGGTEAFF	TGTGCCAGCAGCCGAGAGGGGGGCACTGAAGCTTTCTTT
TRBV5-4	TRBJ1-5	NA	TRBD1	CASSFQDRASNQPQHF	TGTGCCAGCAGCTTTCAGGACAGGGCTAGCAATCAGCCCCAGCATTTT
TRBV11-2	TRBJ2-2	once	TRBD2	CASSISGGAISGELFF	TGTGCCAGCAGCATTAGCGGGGGGGCCATCTCCGGGGAGCTGTTTTTT
TRBV7-9	TRBJ2-1	NA	NA	CASSLAGEQFF	TGTGCCAGCAGCTTAGCTGGGGAGCAGTTCTTC
TRBV5-1	TRBJ2-1	NA	NA	CASSFFTDEQFF	TGCGCCAGCAGCTTCTTTACCGATGAGCAGTTCTTC
TRBV5-6	TRBJ1-2	NA	NA	CASSLGRAFGYTF	TGTGCCAGCAGCCTGGGACGGGCGTTTGGCTACACCTTC
TRBV3-1/TRBV3-2	TRBJ2-7	NA	TRBD2	CASSQSSGAPRYEQYF	TGTGCCAGCAGCCAATCAAGCGGGGCCCCCAGATACGAGCAGTACTTC
TRBV24-1	TRBJ1-1	NA	TRBD1	CATSGRDRGRTEAFF	TGTGCCACCAGTGGGCGGGACAGGGGGCGGACTGAAGCTTTCTTT
TRBV3-1/TRBV3-2	TRBJ1-2	NA	NA	CASSQVRVGGYTF	TGTGCCAGCAGCCAAGTCAGGGTAGGCGGCTACACCTTC
TRBV5-1	TRBJ2-4	NA	NA	CASSPLHQSGIQYF	TGCGCCAGCAGCCCATTACACCAGTCGGGCATTCAGTACTTC
TRBV3-1/TRBV3-2	TRBJ1-6	NA	TRBD1	CASSQKGGDVNSPLHF	TGTGCCAGCAGCCAGAAAGGGGGCGACGTAAATTCACCCCTCCACTTT
TRBV5-5	TRBJ1-2	NA	NA	CASSSDGYGYTF	TGTGCCAGCAGCTCGGATGGCTATGGCTACACCTTC
TRBV29-1	TRBJ1-2	NA	TRBD1	CSVEDPGTATTSGTVGYTF	TGCAGCGTTGAAGACCCCGGGACAGCAACCACCTCCGGCACGGTTGGCTACACCTTC
TRBV11-2	TRBJ2-2	NA	NA	CASSSNNANTGELFF	TGTGCCAGCAGCTCCAATAACGCGAACACCGGGGAGCTGTTTTTT
TRBV18	TRBJ2-7	once	NA	CASSPGYEQYF	TGTGCCAGCTCACCAGGCTACGAGCAGTACTTC
TRBV6-5	TRBJ1-2	NA	NA	CASSSGTDYGYTF	TGTGCCAGCAGCAGCGGGACGGACTATGGCTACACCTTC
TRBV5-1	TRBJ2-7	NA	TRBD1	CASSLDRGRLEQYF	TGCGCCAGCAGCTTGGACAGGGGGCGTCTTGAGCAGTACTTC
TRBV27	TRBJ1-1	NA	NA	CASSLLGEGVSTEAFF	TGTGCCAGCAGTTTACTGGGGGAGGGGGTGAGCACTGAAGCTTTCTTT
TRBV7-3	TRBJ2-2	NA	NA	CASSLTGVDTGELFF	TGTGCCAGCAGCTTAACAGGAGTAGACACCGGGGAGCTGTTTTTT
TRBV10-3	TRBJ2-2	NA	NA	CAISELAVVGAHLGELFF	TGTGCCATCAGTGAACTCGCCGTAGTGGGGGCCCACCTTGGGGAGCTGTTTTTT
TRBV3-1/TRBV3-2	TRBJ1-4	NA	NA	CASSFSGNEKLFF	TGTGCCAGCAGCTTTTCGGGGAATGAAAAACTGTTTTTT
TRBV10-3	TRBJ2-1	NA	TRBD1	CAISASVAGGYNEQFF	TGTGCCATCAGTGCGAGCGTGGCAGGGGGCTACAATGAGCAGTTCTTC
TRBV24-1	TRBJ1-2	NA	TRBD1	CATQRGTVGGYTF	TGTGCCACCCAAAGAGGGACAGTGGGAGGCTACACCTTC
TRBV30	TRBJ1-5	NA	NA	CAWSVQENQPQHF	TGTGCCTGGAGTGTACAGGAAAATCAGCCCCAGCATTTT
TRBV27	TRBJ1-4	NA	NA	CATGQYRSRNEKLFF	TGTGCCACCGGCCAATACAGGAGCCGGAATGAAAAACTGTTTTTT
TRBV5-1	TRBJ2-3	NA	NA	CASSLVSDTQYF	TGCGCCAGCAGCTTGGTGTCAGATACGCAGTATTTT
TRBV5-5	TRBJ2-3	NA	TRBD1	CASRKSVRQGIGDTQYF	TGTGCCAGCCGAAAATCGGTGCGACAGGGGATAGGAGATACGCAGTATTTT
TRBV3-1/TRBV3-2	TRBJ2-3	NA	NA	CASSPGNTDTQYF	TGTGCCAGCAGCCCGGGGAATACAGATACGCAGTATTTT
TRBV23-1	TRBJ1-1	NA	NA	CASSQFFCDGDTEAFF	TGCGCCAGCAGTCAATTTTTTTGCGATGGTGACACTGAAGCTTTCTTT
TRBV2	TRBJ1-3	NA	NA	CASSRGSGNTIYF	TGTGCCAGCAGTCGAGGCTCTGGAAACACCATATATTTT
TRBV28	TRBJ1-3	NA	TRBD1	CATSRGPQSGNTIYF	TGTGCCACCTCCAGGGGGCCTCAGTCTGGAAACACCATATATTTT
TRBV24-1	TRBJ2-5	NA	NA	CATSGLTGKETQYF	TGTGCCACCAGTGGACTCACGGGGAAAGAGACCCAGTACTTC
TRBV28	TRBJ1-2	NA	NA	CASSPTVNYGYTF	TGTGCCAGCAGTCCGACGGTAAACTATGGCTACACCTTC
TRBV4-2	TRBJ2-1	once	TRBD2	CASSLTSGVSPTSYNEQFF	TGTGCCAGCAGCCTAACTAGCGGGGTGAGCCCGACCTCCTACAATGAGCAGTTCTTC
TRBV12-3/TRBV12-4	TRBJ1-1	NA	NA	CASTYWGVPEAFF	TGTGCCAGCACCTACTGGGGGGTGCCTGAAGCTTTCTTT
TRBV3-1/TRBV3-2	TRBJ2-5	NA	TRBD2	CASSQGSGGQETQYF	TGTGCCAGCAGCCAAGGAAGCGGGGGACAAGAGACCCAGTACTTC
TRBV5-1	TRBJ2-7	NA	TRBD2	CASSSERDVYRF	TGCGCCAGCAGCTCGGAGCGGGACGTCTATCGCTTC
TRBV24-1	TRBJ2-3	NA	NA	CATSDPPGGGRTDTQYF	TGTGCCACCAGTGATCCACCGGGCGGTGGGAGGACAGATACGCAGTATTTT
TRBV7-3	TRBJ2-3	NA	TRBD2	CASSSSRGARDTQYF	TGTGCCAGCAGCTCGTCGCGGGGGGCAAGGGATACGCAGTATTTT
TRBV9	TRBJ2-1	NA	NA	CASSVVPQGGYNEQFF	TGTGCCAGCAGCGTAGTCCCGCAGGGGGGGTACAATGAGCAGTTCTTC
TRBV18	TRBJ2-1	many	TRBD2	CASSPASGGTNNEQFF	TGTGCCAGCTCACCGGCTAGCGGGGGGACGAACAATGAGCAGTTCTTC
TRBV28	TRBJ2-1	NA	NA	CASSFFSGPGNEQFF	TGTGCCAGCAGTTTCTTTTCGGGCCCTGGCAATGAGCAGTTCTTC